This is a list of T cell receptor beta chains from one sample in a study of CD8+CD57+ T cells in acquired aplastic anemia. Each CDR3 protein is one row after TCRdb ran MiXCR on the reads. The sample lists around 500,000 distinct CDR3 sequences, around 32% occurring once. The specimen was sorted CD4+, CD8+, or CD8+CD57+ T cells (not recorded which) from PBMCs. Receptors were obtained from a human donor with aplastic anemia. The CDR3 runs from the conserved cysteine through the conserved F or W. The D gene is left open where the match is weak. The size of a clone is reported for some rows only, either as once, few or many, or as a class for expanded clones.

d_call | j_call | clone_size | v_call | cdr3_length | cdr3_aa | cdr3_nt
TRBD1 | TRBJ1-5 | - | TRBV19 | 16 | CASSTGTDYSNQPQHF | TGTGCCAGTAGTACTGGGACAGACTATAGCAATCAGCCCCAGCATTTT
- | TRBJ1-1 | few | TRBV15 | 16 | CATSSTRVGGNTEAFF | TGTGCCACCAGCTCAACTCGGGTCGGGGGGAACACTGAAGCTTTCTTT
- | TRBJ1-1 | - | TRBV20-1 | 12 | CSARNTNTEAFF | TGCAGTGCACGGAACACAAACACTGAAGCTTTCTTT
- | TRBJ1-2 | few | TRBV3-1 | 16 | CASSQDLARNPYGYTF | TGTGCCAGCAGCCAAGATCTAGCCAGGAACCCCTATGGCTACACCTTC
TRBD1 | TRBJ1-5 | many | TRBV2 | 15 | CASSFGQGENQPQHF | TGTGCCAGCAGCTTCGGACAGGGGGAAAATCAGCCCCAGCATTTT
- | TRBJ2-7 | - | TRBV28 | 16 | CASSLSGRTEGYEQYF | TGTGCCAGCAGTTTATCGGGCAGGACGGAAGGCTACGAGCAGTACTTC
- | TRBJ2-7 | few | TRBV27 | 16 | CASSLSRAGKTYEQYF | TGTGCCAGCAGTTTATCGAGGGCAGGGAAGACCTACGAGCAGTACTTC
- | TRBJ1-5 | - | TRBV20-1 | 14 | CSARDRGGGIAQHF | TGCAGTGCTAGAGATCGCGGAGGGGGGATAGCCCAGCATTTT
- | TRBJ1-2 | many | TRBV4-1 | 15 | CASSLDRGPPAGYTF | TGCGCCAGCAGCCTAGACCGTGGGCCCCCGGCTGGCTACACCTTC
- | TRBJ1-2 | - | TRBV4-2 | 16 | CASSPNPSDGEEGHTF | TGTGCCAGCAGCCCCAATCCTTCGGACGGAGAGGAGGGCCACACCTTC
- | TRBJ2-3 | few | TRBV7-6 | 14 | CASSFQAATDTQYF | TGTGCCAGCAGCTTTCAGGCAGCCACAGATACGCAGTATTTT
TRBD1 | TRBJ1-5 | few | TRBV6-1 | 13 | CASRADRDQPQHF | TGTGCCAGCAGAGCTGACAGGGATCAGCCCCAGCATTTT
- | TRBJ2-1 | few | TRBV19 | 15 | CASSMDRFLADEQFF | TGTGCCAGTAGTATGGACAGATTCCTAGCGGATGAGCAGTTCTTC
TRBD2 | TRBJ2-3 | - | TRBV5-6 | 16 | CASSMSSGRVTDTQYF | TGTGCCAGCAGCATGTCTAGCGGGAGGGTCACAGATACGCAGTATTTT
TRBD2 | TRBJ2-4 | many | TRBV2 | 15 | CASSGYTGTTAVQYF | TGTGCCAGCAGTGGATATACCGGGACTACCGCCGTTCAGTACTTC
TRBD2 | TRBJ2-5 | once | TRBV6-2/TRBV6-3 | 16 | CASSPPGLVFRETQYF | TGTGCCAGCAGTCCACCGGGACTAGTGTTTCGAGAGACCCAGTACTTC
- | TRBJ2-1 | many | TRBV7-6 | 11 | CASSLVGEQFF | TGTGCCAGCAGCTTAGTGGGTGAGCAGTTCTTC
TRBD2 | TRBJ2-7 | few | TRBV20-1 | 14 | CSAIRGGRADEQYF | TGCAGTGCTATCCGGGGCGGGAGGGCCGACGAGCAGTACTTC
- | TRBJ1-5 | few | TRBV30 | 11 | CACGGSQPQHF | TGTGCCTGTGGAGGAAGTCAGCCCCAGCATTTT
- | TRBJ1-2 | - | TRBV18 | 14 | CASSPSSDYYGYTF | TGTGCCAGCTCACCAAGTTCGGACTACTATGGCTACACCTTC
- | TRBJ2-5 | few | TRBV20-1 | 12 | CSAKKSQETQYF | TGCAGTGCTAAAAAATCTCAAGAGACCCAGTACTTC
TRBD1 | TRBJ1-1 | few | TRBV20-1 | 13 | CSAYPGGNPEAFF | TGCAGTGCGTATCCAGGGGGTAACCCTGAAGCTTTCTTT
- | TRBJ2-1 | - | TRBV4-1 | 15 | CASSQPTSVSDEQFF | TGCGCCAGCAGCCAACCGACTAGTGTAAGCGATGAGCAGTTCTTC
- | TRBJ2-7 | few | TRBV5-1 | 14 | CASSLRQFTYEQYF | TGCGCCAGCAGCTTGCGGCAGTTTACCTACGAGCAGTACTTC
- | TRBJ2-3 | many | TRBV2 | 13 | CASSVLFTDTQYF | TGTGCCAGCAGTGTTCTGTTCACAGATACGCAGTATTTT
- | TRBJ2-3 | - | TRBV12-3/TRBV12-4 | 14 | CASALAISTDTQYF | TGTGCCAGCGCTCTAGCGATAAGCACAGATACGCAGTATTTT
TRBD1 | TRBJ2-5 | once | TRBV18 | 13 | CASQTGGRETQYF | TGTGCCAGCCAGACAGGGGGCAGGGAGACCCAGTACTTC
- | TRBJ1-6 | - | TRBV7-2 | 16 | CASSLVDQRGNSPLHF | TGCGCCAGCAGCTTGGTTGACCAGCGAGGTAATTCACCCCTCCACTTT
TRBD1 | TRBJ2-2 | - | TRBV6-1 | 13 | CASSRDRVGELFF | TGTGCCAGCAGCCGGGACAGGGTCGGGGAGCTGTTTTTT
- | TRBJ2-2 | - | TRBV15 | 15 | CATSRGRTNTGELFF | TGTGCCACCAGCAGAGGACGGACGAACACCGGGGAGCTGTTTTTT